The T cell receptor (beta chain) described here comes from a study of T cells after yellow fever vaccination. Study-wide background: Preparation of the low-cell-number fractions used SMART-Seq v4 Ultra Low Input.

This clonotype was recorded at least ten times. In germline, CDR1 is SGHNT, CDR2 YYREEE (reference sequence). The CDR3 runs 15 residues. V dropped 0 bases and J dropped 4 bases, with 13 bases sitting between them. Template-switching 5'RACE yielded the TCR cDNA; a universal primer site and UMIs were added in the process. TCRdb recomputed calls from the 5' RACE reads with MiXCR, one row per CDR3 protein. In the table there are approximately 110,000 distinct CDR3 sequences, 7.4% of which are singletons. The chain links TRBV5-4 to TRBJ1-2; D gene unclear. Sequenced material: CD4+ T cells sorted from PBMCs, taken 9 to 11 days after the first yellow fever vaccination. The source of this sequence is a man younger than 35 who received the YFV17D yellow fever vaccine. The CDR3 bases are TGTGCCAGCAGCTTGGAGAGCAGCCCTTCCTATGGCTACACCTTC. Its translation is CASSLESSPSYGYTF.